Detailed here is one T cell receptor beta chain. This specimen comes from a study of blood T cell repertoires in COVID-19. Turning to the study itself: Some COVID-19 samples were acute and others convalescent; all came from the United States, Italy and Spain. Sample material is recorded as cDNA or gDNA derived from T cells, B-cell-depleted T cells, or PBMCs.

How the authors handled the data: Estimates of nucleated cell counts were drawn from the amplification of reference gene primers. Some clones are missing from TCRdb's copy, which holds only in-frame ones; the method was immunoSEQ multiplex PCR. V, J and clone size are those of that table, while D and trimming were read from the DNA. This table has tens of thousands of clones, roughly 86% appearing once. Germline CDR1 is KGHSH and CDR2 is LQKENI. This CDR3 has 14 residues. The ends were cut back, 0 bases at V and 1 base at J, with 6 bases in the middle. Sequencing was done on a sample of peripheral blood. The chain combines TRBV18 with TRBJ1-1; unclear D gene. The TCR comes from a man aged 70 or older with acute or convalescent COVID-19. CDR3 region: CASSPPGRNTEAFF. The CDR3 coding sequence is TGTGCCAGCTCACCACCGGGCAGGAACACTGAAGCTTTCTTT.